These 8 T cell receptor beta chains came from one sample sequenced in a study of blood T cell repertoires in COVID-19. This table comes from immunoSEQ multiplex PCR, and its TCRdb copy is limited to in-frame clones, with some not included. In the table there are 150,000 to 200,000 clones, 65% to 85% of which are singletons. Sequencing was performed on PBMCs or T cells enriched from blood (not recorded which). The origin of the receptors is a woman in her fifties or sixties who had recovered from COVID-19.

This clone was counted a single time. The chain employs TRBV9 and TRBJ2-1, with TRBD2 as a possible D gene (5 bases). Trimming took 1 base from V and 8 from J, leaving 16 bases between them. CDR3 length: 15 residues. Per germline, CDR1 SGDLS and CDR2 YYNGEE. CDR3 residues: CASSVRSRKEDEQFF. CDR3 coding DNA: TGTGCCAGCAGCGTAAGGTCCAGAAAGGAGGATGAGCAGTTCTTC.

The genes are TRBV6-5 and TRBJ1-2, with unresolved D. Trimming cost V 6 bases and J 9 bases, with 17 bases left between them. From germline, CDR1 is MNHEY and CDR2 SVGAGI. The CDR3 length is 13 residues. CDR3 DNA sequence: TGTGCCAGCAGAAATTTGGGCCGGGATAGCTACACCTTC. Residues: CASRNLGRDSYTF.

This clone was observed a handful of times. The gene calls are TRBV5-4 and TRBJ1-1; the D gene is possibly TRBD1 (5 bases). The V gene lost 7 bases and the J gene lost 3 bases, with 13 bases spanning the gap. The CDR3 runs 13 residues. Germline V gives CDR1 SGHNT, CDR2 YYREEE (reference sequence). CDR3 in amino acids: CASRKTGDTEAFF. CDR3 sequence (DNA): TGTGCCAGCCGCAAAACGGGGGACACTGAAGCTTTCTTT. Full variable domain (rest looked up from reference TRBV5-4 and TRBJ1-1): ETGVTQSPTHLIKTRGQQVTLRCSSQSGHNTVSWYQQALGQGPQFIFQYYREEENGRGNFPPRFSGLQFPNYSSELNVNALELDDSALYLCASRKTGDTEAFFGQGTRLTVV.

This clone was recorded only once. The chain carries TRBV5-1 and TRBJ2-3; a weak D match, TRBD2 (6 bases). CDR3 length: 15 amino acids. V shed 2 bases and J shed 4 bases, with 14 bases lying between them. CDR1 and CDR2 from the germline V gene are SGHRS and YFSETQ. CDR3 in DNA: TGCGCCAGCAGCTTTAGCGGCACGGAGGCAGATACGCAGTATTTT. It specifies CASSFSGTEADTQYF.

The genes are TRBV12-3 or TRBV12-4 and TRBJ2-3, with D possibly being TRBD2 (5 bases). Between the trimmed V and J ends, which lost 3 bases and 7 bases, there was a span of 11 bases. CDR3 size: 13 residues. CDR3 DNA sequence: TGTGCCAGCAGTTTGCAGCTAGCCAATACGCAGTATTTT. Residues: CASSLQLANTQYF.

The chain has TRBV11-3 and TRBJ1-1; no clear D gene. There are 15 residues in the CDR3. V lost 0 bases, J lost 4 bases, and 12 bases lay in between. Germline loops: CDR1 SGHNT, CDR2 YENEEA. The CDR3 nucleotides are TGTGCCAGCAGCTTAGACGGCAGCTCGGGCACTGAAGCTTTCTTT. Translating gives CASSLDGSSGTEAFF. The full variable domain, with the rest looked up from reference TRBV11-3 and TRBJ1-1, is EAGVVQSPRYKIIEKKQPVAFWCNPISGHNTLYWYLQNLGQGPELLIRYENEEAVDDSQLPKDRFSAERLKGVDSTLKIQPAELGDSAVYLCASSLDGSSGTEAFFGQGTRLTVV.

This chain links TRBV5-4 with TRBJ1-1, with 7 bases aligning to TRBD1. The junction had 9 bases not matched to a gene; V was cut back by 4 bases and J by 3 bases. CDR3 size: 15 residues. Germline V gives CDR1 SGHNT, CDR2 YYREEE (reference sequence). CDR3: CASSARQGADTEAFF. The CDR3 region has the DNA TGTGCCAGCAGCGCTAGACAGGGAGCGGACACTGAAGCTTTCTTT.

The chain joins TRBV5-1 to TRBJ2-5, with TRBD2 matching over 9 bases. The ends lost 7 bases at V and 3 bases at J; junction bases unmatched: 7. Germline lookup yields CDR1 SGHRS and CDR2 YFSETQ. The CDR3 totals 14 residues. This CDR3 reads CASQTGTSKETQYF. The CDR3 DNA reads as TGCGCCAGCCAAACCGGGACTAGCAAAGAGACCCAGTACTTC.